One sample yielded the 13 T cell receptor beta chains listed below, sequenced in a study of cytomegalovirus exposure and HLA in healthy donors. Vbeta (60) and Jbeta (13) primers were used in the PCR. Produced via immunoSEQ multiplex PCR; TCRdb's table is partial and in-frame only. Seen here are about 120,000 clones, roughly 80% observed once, and the top ten hold 2.5% to 3.5%. What was sequenced was PBMCs. These TCRs come from a woman between 40 and 55 years old in good health and CMV-seropositive.

The V and J genes are TRBV5-8 and TRBJ2-7; tentative D call: TRBD2 (5 bases). CDR3 length: 11 residues. Germline V CDR1 and CDR2: SGHTS, YDEGEE. Trimming took 4 bases from V and 4 from J, leaving 6 bases between them. For the CDR3, the DNA is TGTGCCAGCAGCCGAGGGTACGAGCAGTACTTC. Translating it yields CASSRGYEQYF.

V usage is TRBV12-5 and J usage is TRBJ2-7; D perhaps matches TRBD1 (6 bases). CDR1 and CDR2 from the germline V gene are LGHNT and FRNRAP. V lost 3 bases and J 4 bases, leaving 13 bases between the germline ends. This CDR3 comprises 14 residues. CDR3 nucleotide sequence: TGTGCTAGTGGTTTACAGGGACGAATTTACGAGCAGTACTTC. This codes for CASGLQGRIYEQYF.

The table lists this clone with a count of one. V is TRBV7-6 and J is TRBJ2-1; D is unclear. V gave up 0 bases and J gave up 6 bases, with 6 bases separating them. The CDR3 consists of 13 residues. Germline CDR1 SGHVS, CDR2 FNYEAQ. DNA for the CDR3: TGTGCCAGCAGCTTAGCCAAATCCAATGAGCAGTTCTTC. Its protein product is CASSLAKSNEQFF.

The sample holds one count of this clone. This sequence joins TRBV6-5 and TRBJ2-2; 9 bases map to TRBD2. V trimming: 6 bases; J trimming: 7 bases; junction bases outside the gene matches: 9. This CDR3 has 15 amino acids. Germline CDR1 is MNHEY and CDR2 is SVGAGI. For the CDR3, the DNA is TGTGCCAGCAGCCGGACTAGCGCGGCCGGCGGGGAGCTGTTTTTT. It is translated as CASSRTSAAGGELFF.

V usage is TRBV15 and J usage is TRBJ1-1, with 7 bases that match TRBD1. The CDR3 covers 15 residues. The V gene's germline CDR1 is LNHNV and CDR2 YYDKDF (reference sequence). The trim removed 0 bases at V and 3 bases at J, leaving 4 bases unmatched. The CDR3 bases are TGTGCCACCAGCAGAGATCGACAGGGCTACACTGAAGCTTTCTTT. Residues: CATSRDRQGYTEAFF.

The genes are TRBV13 and TRBJ2-5, with 10 bases aligning to TRBD2. Per the germline V gene, CDR1 is PRHDT and CDR2 is FYEKMQ (reference sequence). The CDR3 is 16 amino acids. Germline trimming cut 5 bases from V and 3 bases from J; bases unmatched to any gene: 9. Here the CDR3 reads CASSPPRLAGEETQYF. CDR3 bases: TGTGCCAGCAGCCCCCCCCGGCTAGCGGGGGAAGAGACCCAGTACTTC.

The chain employs TRBV7-2 and TRBJ1-1, with unresolved D. This CDR3 spans 16 amino acids. The V gene's germline CDR1 is SGHTA and CDR2 FQGNSA. V was clipped by 2 bases and J by 3 bases, with 16 bases between them. CDR3 nucleotide sequence: TGTGCCAGCAGCTTAACTAGGAGGGTAGTTCACACTGAAGCTTTCTTT. It yields the protein CASSLTRRVVHTEAFF.

The V gene is TRBV19, the J gene TRBJ1-4; D is undetermined. V lost 9 bases, J lost 5 bases, and 16 bases lay in between. This CDR3 has 14 residues. Germline V lookup: CDR1 LNHDA, CDR2 SQIVND (reference sequence). Here the CDR3 reads CASKLAGRNEKLFF. The CDR3, as DNA: TGTGCCAGCAAGCTGGCGGGCAGGAATGAAAAACTGTTTTTT. The whole variable domain, remainder taken from reference TRBV19 and TRBJ1-4, is DGGITQSPKYLFRKEGQNVTLSCEQNLNHDAMYWYRQDPGQGLRLIYYSQIVNDFQKGDIAEGYSVSREKKESFPLTVTSAQKNPTAFYLCASKLAGRNEKLFFGSGTQLSVL.

Only a few counts were recorded for this clone. The J gene is TRBJ2-1, the V gene TRBV5-4; 12 bases are a match to TRBD1. V lost 3 bases, J lost 7 bases, and 8 bases stayed unmatched. CDR3 length: 16 residues. Germline assignment: CDR1 SGHNT and CDR2 YYREEE (reference sequence). CDR3 bases: TGTGCCAGCAGCTGGGAGGGACAGGGGGCGCGAAATGAGCAGTTCTTC. Amino acid sequence: CASSWEGQGARNEQFF.

The chain links TRBV10-3 to TRBJ2-1, with 10 bases lining up with TRBD2. V gave up 5 bases and J gave up 5 bases; unmatched junction bases: 6. This CDR3 has 15 amino acids. Germline loops: CDR1 ENHRY, CDR2 SYGVKD. The chain's CDR3 is CAISLGLAGDNEQFF. CDR3 nucleotides: TGTGCCATCAGTCTGGGGCTAGCGGGAGACAATGAGCAGTTCTTC.

The CDR3 DNA reads TGTGCCAGTAGTATAGGACTAGAACGCGAGCAGTACTTC. This translates into CASSIGLEREQYF. The chain recombines TRBV19 with TRBJ2-7; possibly TRBD2 for D (6 bases). V dropped 1 base and J dropped 6 bases, with 10 bases sitting between them. The CDR3 extends over 13 amino acids. CDR1 is LNHDA, CDR2 SQIVND, per germline (reference sequence). Full variable domain (remainder filled in from reference TRBV19 and TRBJ2-7): DGGITQSPKYLFRKEGQNVTLSCEQNLNHDAMYWYRQDPGQGLRLIYYSQIVNDFQKGDIAEGYSVSREKKESFPLTVTSAQKNPTAFYLCASSIGLEREQYFGPGTRLTVT.

The J gene is TRBJ2-7, the V gene TRBV7-2, with 8 bases that match TRBD1. The CDR3 runs 14 residues. Germline-derived CDR1 and CDR2 are SGHTA and FQGNSA. V lost 3 bases, J lost 2 bases, and 3 bases stayed unmatched. For the CDR3, the DNA is TGTGCCAGCAGCTTCGGCAGGGGGCCCTACGAGCAGTACTTC. Its translation is CASSFGRGPYEQYF.

The rearrangement joins TRBV5-6 to TRBJ2-7, with TRBD2 matching over 10 bases. Germline V gene lookup returns CDR1 SGHDT and CDR2 YYEEEE. This CDR3 has 17 residues. The V and J ends lost 2 bases and 5 bases, in that order; junction bases with no gene match: 13. CDR3 bases: TGTGCCAGCAGCTTTAGGGTAGCGGGAGGTTTAGGGCACGAGCAGTACTTC. This gives the protein CASSFRVAGGLGHEQYF.